Listed below are T cell receptor beta chains from one sample, sequenced in a study of blood T cells in healthy people across ages. TCRdb processed the 5' RACE reads anew with MiXCR; each CDR3 protein has one entry. This sample has about 780,000 distinct CDR3 sequences, with under 30% found just once. The same specimen was also included in a second study, on T cells of mothers and their children.

The sequenced sample was blood. The receptors were sampled from a boy aged 5-17 years in good health. Both conserved end residues are part of each CDR3. The order of the fields is D gene, clone size, V gene, J gene, CDR3 DNA, CDR3 protein. A D gene is named only where the DNA matches it firmly. Some rows mark clone size as missing; the rest say once, few, many or name a class of expanded clone.

d_call: NA; clone_size: NA; v_call: TRBV7-3; j_call: TRBJ1-2; cdr3_nt: TGTGCCAGCAGAGACATGGACGGTGGCTACACCTTC; cdr3_aa: CASRDMDGGYTF
d_call: NA; clone_size: few; v_call: TRBV27; j_call: TRBJ2-1; cdr3_nt: TGTGCCAGCAGTTTTGGGTCCGGGAGCGATGAGCAGTTCTTC; cdr3_aa: CASSFGSGSDEQFF
d_call: NA; clone_size: NA; v_call: TRBV18; j_call: TRBJ2-4; cdr3_nt: TGTGCCAGCTCACCGTTGGGCGTGGCCAAAAACATTCAGTACTTC; cdr3_aa: CASSPLGVAKNIQYF
d_call: NA; clone_size: NA; v_call: TRBV12-3/TRBV12-4; j_call: TRBJ2-2; cdr3_nt: TGTGCCAGCAGTTTACCCCTCGGGGAGCTGTTTTTT; cdr3_aa: CASSLPLGELFF
d_call: NA; clone_size: few; v_call: TRBV12-3/TRBV12-4; j_call: TRBJ1-5; cdr3_nt: TGTGCCAGCAGTTTTGTCGGGATTGGGGGCAATCAGCCCCAGCATTTT; cdr3_aa: CASSFVGIGGNQPQHF
d_call: TRBD1; clone_size: NA; v_call: TRBV14; j_call: TRBJ2-3; cdr3_nt: TGTGCCAGCAGCCAAGTCTCGGACAGGGGGCGCAAAGATACGCAGTATTTT; cdr3_aa: CASSQVSDRGRKDTQYF
d_call: TRBD1; clone_size: few; v_call: TRBV3-1; j_call: TRBJ2-5; cdr3_nt: TGTGCCAGCACATTCGGGACAGGGGGCGAGACCCAGTACTTC; cdr3_aa: CASTFGTGGETQYF
d_call: NA; clone_size: few; v_call: TRBV6-5; j_call: TRBJ2-1; cdr3_nt: TGTGCCAGCAGTTACACAACCCCAGGAAATGAGCAGTTCTTC; cdr3_aa: CASSYTTPGNEQFF
d_call: TRBD1; clone_size: NA; v_call: TRBV10-3; j_call: TRBJ2-7; cdr3_nt: TGTGCCATCAGTGAGGGACAGGGGTCCTACGAGCAGCACTTC; cdr3_aa: CAISEGQGSYEQHF
d_call: NA; clone_size: NA; v_call: TRBV7-9; j_call: TRBJ2-7; cdr3_nt: TGTGCCAGCAGCTCCAACTTCGGTGGGGGGGCGAACGAGCAGTACTTC; cdr3_aa: CASSSNFGGGANEQYF
d_call: NA; clone_size: few; v_call: TRBV2; j_call: TRBJ2-7; cdr3_nt: TGTGCCAGCAATCCAGATCAGGGGTCCCACGAGCAGTACTTC; cdr3_aa: CASNPDQGSHEQYF
d_call: NA; clone_size: few; v_call: TRBV5-1; j_call: TRBJ2-5; cdr3_nt: TGCGCCAGCATGCTACGAGGGGCTACGGAGACCCAGTACTTC; cdr3_aa: CASMLRGATETQYF
d_call: NA; clone_size: few; v_call: TRBV10-3; j_call: TRBJ2-2; cdr3_nt: TGTGCCATTTCCGCAGGGGTAAACACCGGGGAGCTGTTTTTT; cdr3_aa: CAISAGVNTGELFF
d_call: NA; clone_size: NA; v_call: TRBV15; j_call: TRBJ2-5; cdr3_nt: TGTGCCACCAGCAGAGATCGCGGACTCAAGGGGGAGACCCAGTACTTC; cdr3_aa: CATSRDRGLKGETQYF
d_call: NA; clone_size: few; v_call: TRBV6-5; j_call: TRBJ2-7; cdr3_nt: TGTGCCAGCAAGGAGCGGATCTTCTCCTACGAGCAGTACTTC; cdr3_aa: CASKERIFSYEQYF
d_call: TRBD2; clone_size: few; v_call: TRBV18; j_call: TRBJ2-2; cdr3_nt: TGTGCCAGCTCCCGCGTCTACGGGACTAGAAGGACCGGGGAGCTGTTTTTT; cdr3_aa: CASSRVYGTRRTGELFF
d_call: NA; clone_size: NA; v_call: TRBV7-2; j_call: TRBJ2-5; cdr3_nt: TGTGCCAGCAGCCCACGGACACTAGCTTCCCAAGAGACCCAGTACTTC; cdr3_aa: CASSPRTLASQETQYF
d_call: NA; clone_size: NA; v_call: TRBV7-9; j_call: TRBJ2-7; cdr3_nt: TGTGCCAGCAGCTTAGCGGAGGGGCCGAAGCAGTACTTC; cdr3_aa: CASSLAEGPKQYF
d_call: TRBD2; clone_size: NA; v_call: TRBV5-1; j_call: TRBJ2-7; cdr3_nt: TGCGCCAGCAGCTTGGGACTAGCCAAAGAAGAGCAGTACTTC; cdr3_aa: CASSLGLAKEEQYF
d_call: TRBD1; clone_size: NA; v_call: TRBV15; j_call: TRBJ1-4; cdr3_nt: TGTGCCACCAGCAGGGGACAGGAGGAAAGGGAAAAACTGTTTTTT; cdr3_aa: CATSRGQEEREKLFF
d_call: NA; clone_size: few; v_call: TRBV6-5; j_call: TRBJ1-5; cdr3_nt: TGTGCCAGCAGTTACTCCGGCAGCGAGGGGCAGCCCCAGCATTTT; cdr3_aa: CASSYSGSEGQPQHF
d_call: TRBD2; clone_size: NA; v_call: TRBV20-1; j_call: TRBJ2-5; cdr3_nt: TGCAGGGCGGGGACTAGTCAAGAGACCCAGTACTTC; cdr3_aa: CRAGTSQETQYF
d_call: TRBD1; clone_size: NA; v_call: TRBV10-3; j_call: TRBJ1-2; cdr3_nt: TGTGCCATCACCCCGGGACAGATCTATGGCTACACCTTC; cdr3_aa: CAITPGQIYGYTF
d_call: TRBD2; clone_size: NA; v_call: TRBV20-1; j_call: TRBJ2-2; cdr3_nt: TGCAGTCTAGCGGGGGAGGGCACCGGGGAGCTGTTTTTT; cdr3_aa: CSLAGEGTGELFF
d_call: NA; clone_size: once; v_call: TRBV11-2; j_call: TRBJ2-5; cdr3_nt: TGTGCCAGCAGCTTAAAAGGGGATCTAAGTCGTAATGTAGGAGAGACCCAGTACTTC; cdr3_aa: CASSLKGDLSRNVGETQYF
d_call: NA; clone_size: NA; v_call: TRBV6-5; j_call: TRBJ1-2; cdr3_nt: TGTGCCAGCAGTAGGCAGGGGCCCTATGGCTACACCTTC; cdr3_aa: CASSRQGPYGYTF
d_call: NA; clone_size: few; v_call: TRBV7-2; j_call: TRBJ1-4; cdr3_nt: TGTGCCAGCAGCTCCCCCTATGGGAAGGGGAAATACGAAAAACTGTTTTTT; cdr3_aa: CASSSPYGKGKYEKLFF
d_call: NA; clone_size: many; v_call: TRBV12-3/TRBV12-4; j_call: TRBJ2-1; cdr3_nt: TGTGCCAGCAGTTCCCTACGCCCTCCCTACAATGAGCAGTTCTTC; cdr3_aa: CASSSLRPPYNEQFF
d_call: NA; clone_size: NA; v_call: TRBV11-2; j_call: TRBJ2-1; cdr3_nt: TGTGCCAGCAGCTTAGTAGTGGGACCCGAGGTGTTCTTC; cdr3_aa: CASSLVVGPEVFF
d_call: TRBD2; clone_size: few; v_call: TRBV4-1; j_call: TRBJ2-3; cdr3_nt: TGCGCCAGCAGCCAGGGACTACGGGGGGGCCGGCATACGCAGTATTTT; cdr3_aa: CASSQGLRGGRHTQYF
d_call: NA; clone_size: NA; v_call: TRBV7-3; j_call: TRBJ1-6; cdr3_nt: TGTGCCAGCAGCACGGATAGGGATTCACCCCTCCACTTT; cdr3_aa: CASSTDRDSPLHF
d_call: NA; clone_size: NA; v_call: TRBV27; j_call: TRBJ2-7; cdr3_nt: TGTGCCAGCAGTCATGGCTTGTCGGCGGTCGAGCAGTACTTC; cdr3_aa: CASSHGLSAVEQYF
d_call: TRBD2; clone_size: few; v_call: TRBV20-1; j_call: TRBJ2-4; cdr3_nt: TGCAGTGCTAGGCAGCCTAGCGGACTAGCCAAAAACATTCAGTACTTC; cdr3_aa: CSARQPSGLAKNIQYF
d_call: NA; clone_size: NA; v_call: TRBV20-1; j_call: TRBJ2-5; cdr3_nt: TGCAGTGCTAGAATCGCGAGCGCAGAGACCCAGTACTTC; cdr3_aa: CSARIASAETQYF
d_call: TRBD1; clone_size: NA; v_call: TRBV20-1; j_call: TRBJ2-7; cdr3_nt: TGCAGTGCTAGATCTAGGGGGCCGATCGAGCAGTACTTC; cdr3_aa: CSARSRGPIEQYF
d_call: TRBD1; clone_size: NA; v_call: TRBV9; j_call: TRBJ1-1; cdr3_nt: TGTGCCAGCAGCCCAACGCTGGGACAGGGGACCACTGAAGCTTTCTTT; cdr3_aa: CASSPTLGQGTTEAFF
d_call: NA; clone_size: few; v_call: TRBV20-1; j_call: TRBJ1-2; cdr3_nt: TGCAGTGCCCAGGGGAGGGGGGTAAAGGATGGCTATGGCTACACCTTC; cdr3_aa: CSAQGRGVKDGYGYTF
d_call: TRBD1; clone_size: few; v_call: TRBV7-2; j_call: TRBJ2-2; cdr3_nt: TGTGCCAGCAGCTTAGCCGGGACAGGGAATACCGGGGAGCTGTTTTTT; cdr3_aa: CASSLAGTGNTGELFF
d_call: NA; clone_size: NA; v_call: TRBV12-3/TRBV12-4; j_call: TRBJ1-2; cdr3_nt: TGTGCCAGCAGTCCTTGGGGCTATGGCTACACCTTC; cdr3_aa: CASSPWGYGYTF
d_call: NA; clone_size: NA; v_call: TRBV4-1; j_call: TRBJ2-5; cdr3_nt: TGCGCCAGCAGCCAGCAAGAGGGGGAGACCCAGTACTTC; cdr3_aa: CASSQQEGETQYF
d_call: TRBD2; clone_size: NA; v_call: TRBV20-1; j_call: TRBJ2-1; cdr3_nt: TGCAGTGCTAGAGACCTCGGTACTAGCGGGGGGTTGAATGAGCAGTTCTTC; cdr3_aa: CSARDLGTSGGLNEQFF
d_call: NA; clone_size: NA; v_call: TRBV5-1; j_call: TRBJ1-1; cdr3_nt: TGCGCCAGCAGCTGGAGGGGGGTTTCGGTGAACACTGAAGCTTTCTTT; cdr3_aa: CASSWRGVSVNTEAFF
d_call: NA; clone_size: NA; v_call: TRBV4-1; j_call: TRBJ2-5; cdr3_nt: TGCGCCAGCAGCCAAGAGGGACCGCTACAAGAGACCCAGTACTTC; cdr3_aa: CASSQEGPLQETQYF
d_call: NA; clone_size: NA; v_call: TRBV12-3/TRBV12-4; j_call: TRBJ1-5; cdr3_nt: TGTGCCAGCAGCTGGTCCCCAAGAGTTCAGCCCCAGCATTTT; cdr3_aa: CASSWSPRVQPQHF
d_call: NA; clone_size: NA; v_call: TRBV29-1; j_call: TRBJ2-5; cdr3_nt: TGCAGCGTTGTTAGAGCGGCGGAGACCCAGTACTTC; cdr3_aa: CSVVRAAETQYF
d_call: TRBD1; clone_size: few; v_call: TRBV7-9; j_call: TRBJ2-5; cdr3_nt: TGTGCCAGCAGCTTAGCACAGGGGGTTGAGACCCAGTACTTC; cdr3_aa: CASSLAQGVETQYF